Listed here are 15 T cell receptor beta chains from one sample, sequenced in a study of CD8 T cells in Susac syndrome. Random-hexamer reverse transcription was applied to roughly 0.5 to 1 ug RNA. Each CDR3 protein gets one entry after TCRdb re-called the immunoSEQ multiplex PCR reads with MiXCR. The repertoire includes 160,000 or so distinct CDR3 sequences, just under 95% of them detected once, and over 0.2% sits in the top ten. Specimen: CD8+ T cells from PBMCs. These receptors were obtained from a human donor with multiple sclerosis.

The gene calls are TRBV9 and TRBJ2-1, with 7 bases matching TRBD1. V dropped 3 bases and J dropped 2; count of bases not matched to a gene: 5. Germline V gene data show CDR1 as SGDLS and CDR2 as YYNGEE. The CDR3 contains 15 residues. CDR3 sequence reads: CASSEQGRPYNEQFF. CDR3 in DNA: TGTGCCAGCAGCGAACAGGGGAGACCCTACAATGAGCAGTTCTTC.

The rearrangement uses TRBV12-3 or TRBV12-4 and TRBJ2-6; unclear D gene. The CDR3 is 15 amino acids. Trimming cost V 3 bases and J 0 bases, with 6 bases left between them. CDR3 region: CASSLGFSGANVLTF. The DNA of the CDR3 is TGTGCCAGCAGTTTGGGTTTCTCTGGGGCCAACGTCCTGACTTTC.

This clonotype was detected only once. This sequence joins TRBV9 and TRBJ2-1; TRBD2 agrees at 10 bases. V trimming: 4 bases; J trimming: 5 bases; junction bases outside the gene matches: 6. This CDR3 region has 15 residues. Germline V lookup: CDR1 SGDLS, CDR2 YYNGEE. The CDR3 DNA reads TGTGCCAGCAGCATACTAGCGGGGTACCACAATGAGCAGTTCTTC. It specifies CASSILAGYHNEQFF.

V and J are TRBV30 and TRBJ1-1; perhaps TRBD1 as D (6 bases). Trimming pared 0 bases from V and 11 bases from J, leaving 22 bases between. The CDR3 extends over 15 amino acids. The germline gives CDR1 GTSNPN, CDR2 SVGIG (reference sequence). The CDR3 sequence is CAWSVPDSPRGKAFF. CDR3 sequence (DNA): TGTGCCTGGAGTGTACCGGACAGCCCAAGAGGGAAGGCTTTCTTT.

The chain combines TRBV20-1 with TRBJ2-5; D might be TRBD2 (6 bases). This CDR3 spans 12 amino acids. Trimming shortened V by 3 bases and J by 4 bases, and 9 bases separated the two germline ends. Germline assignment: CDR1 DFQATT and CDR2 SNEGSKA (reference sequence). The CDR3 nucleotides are TGCAGTGCTAGGGGGGGTGGAGAGACCCAGTACTTC. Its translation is CSARGGGETQYF.

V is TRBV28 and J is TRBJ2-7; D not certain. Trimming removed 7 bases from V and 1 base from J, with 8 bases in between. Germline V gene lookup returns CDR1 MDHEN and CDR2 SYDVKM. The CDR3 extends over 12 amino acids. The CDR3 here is CASMMTSYEQYF. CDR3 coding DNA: TGTGCCAGCATGATGACGTCCTACGAGCAGTACTTC.

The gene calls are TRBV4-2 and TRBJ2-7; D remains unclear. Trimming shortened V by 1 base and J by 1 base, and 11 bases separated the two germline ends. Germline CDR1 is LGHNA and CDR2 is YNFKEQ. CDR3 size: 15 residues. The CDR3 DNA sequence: TGTGCCAGCAGCCAAGCGAACACCATTTCCTACGAGCAGTACTTC. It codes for CASSQANTISYEQYF.

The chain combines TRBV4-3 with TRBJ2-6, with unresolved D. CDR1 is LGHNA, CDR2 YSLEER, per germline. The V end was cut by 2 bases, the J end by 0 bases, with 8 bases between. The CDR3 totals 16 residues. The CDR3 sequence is CASSQLAGSGANVLTF. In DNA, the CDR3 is TGCGCCAGCAGCCAACTGGCCGGCTCTGGGGCCAACGTCCTGACTTTC.

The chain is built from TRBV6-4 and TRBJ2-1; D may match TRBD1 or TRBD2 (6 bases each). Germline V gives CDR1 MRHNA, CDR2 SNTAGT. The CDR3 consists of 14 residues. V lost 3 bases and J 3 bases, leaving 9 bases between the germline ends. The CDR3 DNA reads TGTGCCAGCAGTGAGGGGGGCCTCTACAATGAGCAGTTCTTC. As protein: CASSEGGLYNEQFF.

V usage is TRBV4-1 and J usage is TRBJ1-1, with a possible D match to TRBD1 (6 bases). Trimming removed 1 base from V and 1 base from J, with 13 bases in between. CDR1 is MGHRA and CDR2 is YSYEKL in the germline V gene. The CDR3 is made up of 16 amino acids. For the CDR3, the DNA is TGCGCCAGCAGCCAAGTAACAGGACAGACGAACACTGAAGCTTTCTTT. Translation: CASSQVTGQTNTEAFF.

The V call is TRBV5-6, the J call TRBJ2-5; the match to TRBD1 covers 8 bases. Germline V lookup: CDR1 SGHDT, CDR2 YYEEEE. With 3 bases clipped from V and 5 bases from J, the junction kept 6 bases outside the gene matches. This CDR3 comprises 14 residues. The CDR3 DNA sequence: TGTGCCAGCAGCTCACAGGGGGGCTGGGAGACCCAGTACTTC. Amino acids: CASSSQGGWETQYF.

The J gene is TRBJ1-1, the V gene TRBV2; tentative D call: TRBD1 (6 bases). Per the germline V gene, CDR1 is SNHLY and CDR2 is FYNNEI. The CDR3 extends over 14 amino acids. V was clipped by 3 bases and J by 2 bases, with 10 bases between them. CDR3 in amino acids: CASSEYRDNTEAFF. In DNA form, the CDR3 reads TGTGCCAGCAGTGAGTACAGGGATAACACTGAAGCTTTCTTT.

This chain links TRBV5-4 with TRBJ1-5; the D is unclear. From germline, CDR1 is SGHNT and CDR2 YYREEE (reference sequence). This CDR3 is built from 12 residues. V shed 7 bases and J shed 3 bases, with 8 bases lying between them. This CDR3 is CASGIDNQPQHF. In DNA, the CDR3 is TGTGCCAGCGGGATTGACAATCAGCCCCAGCATTTT.

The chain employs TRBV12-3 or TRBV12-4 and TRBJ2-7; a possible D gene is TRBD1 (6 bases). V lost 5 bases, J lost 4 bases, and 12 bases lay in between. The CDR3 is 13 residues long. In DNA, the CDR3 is TGTGCCAGCAGTGACCGGACAGTTTACGAGCAGTACTTC. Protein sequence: CASSDRTVYEQYF.

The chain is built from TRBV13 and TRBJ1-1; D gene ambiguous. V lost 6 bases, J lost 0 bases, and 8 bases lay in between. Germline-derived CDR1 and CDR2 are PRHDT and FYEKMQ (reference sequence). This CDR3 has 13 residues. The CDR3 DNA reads TGTGCCAGCAGTCCAGGTCTGAACACTGAAGCTTTCTTT. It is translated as CASSPGLNTEAFF.